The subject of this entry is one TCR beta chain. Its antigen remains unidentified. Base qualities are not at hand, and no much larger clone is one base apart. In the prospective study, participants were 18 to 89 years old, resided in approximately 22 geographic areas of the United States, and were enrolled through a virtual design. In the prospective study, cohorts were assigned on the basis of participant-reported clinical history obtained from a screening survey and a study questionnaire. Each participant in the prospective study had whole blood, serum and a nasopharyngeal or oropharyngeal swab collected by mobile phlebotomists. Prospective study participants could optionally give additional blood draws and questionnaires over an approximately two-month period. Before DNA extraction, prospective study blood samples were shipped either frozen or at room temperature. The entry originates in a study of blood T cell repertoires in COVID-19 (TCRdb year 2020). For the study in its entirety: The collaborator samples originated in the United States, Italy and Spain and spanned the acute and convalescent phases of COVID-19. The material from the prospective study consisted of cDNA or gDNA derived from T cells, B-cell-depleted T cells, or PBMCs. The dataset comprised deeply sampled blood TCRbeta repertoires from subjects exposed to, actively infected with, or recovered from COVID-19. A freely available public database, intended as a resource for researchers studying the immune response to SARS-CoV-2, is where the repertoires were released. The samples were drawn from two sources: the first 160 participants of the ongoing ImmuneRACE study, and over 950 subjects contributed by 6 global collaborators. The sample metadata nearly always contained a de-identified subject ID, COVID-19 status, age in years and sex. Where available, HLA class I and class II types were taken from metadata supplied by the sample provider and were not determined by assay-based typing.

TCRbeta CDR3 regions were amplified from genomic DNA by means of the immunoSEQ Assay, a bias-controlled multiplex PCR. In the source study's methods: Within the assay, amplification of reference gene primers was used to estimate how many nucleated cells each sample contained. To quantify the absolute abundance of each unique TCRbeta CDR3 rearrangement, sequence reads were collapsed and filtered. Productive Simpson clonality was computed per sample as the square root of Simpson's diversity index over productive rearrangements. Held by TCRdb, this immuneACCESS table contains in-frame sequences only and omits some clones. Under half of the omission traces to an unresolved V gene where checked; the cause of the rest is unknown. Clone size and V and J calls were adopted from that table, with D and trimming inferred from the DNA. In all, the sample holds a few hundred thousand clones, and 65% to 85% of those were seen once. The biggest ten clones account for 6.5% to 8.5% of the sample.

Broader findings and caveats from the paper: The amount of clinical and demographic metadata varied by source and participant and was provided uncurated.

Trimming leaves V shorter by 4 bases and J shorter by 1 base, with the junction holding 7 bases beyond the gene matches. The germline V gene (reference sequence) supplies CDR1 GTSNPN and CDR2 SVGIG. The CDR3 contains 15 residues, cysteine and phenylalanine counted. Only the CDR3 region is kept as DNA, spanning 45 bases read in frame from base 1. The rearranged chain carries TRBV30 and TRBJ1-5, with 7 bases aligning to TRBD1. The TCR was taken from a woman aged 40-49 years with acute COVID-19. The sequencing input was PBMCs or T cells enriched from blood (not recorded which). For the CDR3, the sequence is CAWNGRGLSNQPQHF. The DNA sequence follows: TGTGCCTGGAACGGGAGGGGGCTAAGCAATCAGCCCCAGCATTTT.